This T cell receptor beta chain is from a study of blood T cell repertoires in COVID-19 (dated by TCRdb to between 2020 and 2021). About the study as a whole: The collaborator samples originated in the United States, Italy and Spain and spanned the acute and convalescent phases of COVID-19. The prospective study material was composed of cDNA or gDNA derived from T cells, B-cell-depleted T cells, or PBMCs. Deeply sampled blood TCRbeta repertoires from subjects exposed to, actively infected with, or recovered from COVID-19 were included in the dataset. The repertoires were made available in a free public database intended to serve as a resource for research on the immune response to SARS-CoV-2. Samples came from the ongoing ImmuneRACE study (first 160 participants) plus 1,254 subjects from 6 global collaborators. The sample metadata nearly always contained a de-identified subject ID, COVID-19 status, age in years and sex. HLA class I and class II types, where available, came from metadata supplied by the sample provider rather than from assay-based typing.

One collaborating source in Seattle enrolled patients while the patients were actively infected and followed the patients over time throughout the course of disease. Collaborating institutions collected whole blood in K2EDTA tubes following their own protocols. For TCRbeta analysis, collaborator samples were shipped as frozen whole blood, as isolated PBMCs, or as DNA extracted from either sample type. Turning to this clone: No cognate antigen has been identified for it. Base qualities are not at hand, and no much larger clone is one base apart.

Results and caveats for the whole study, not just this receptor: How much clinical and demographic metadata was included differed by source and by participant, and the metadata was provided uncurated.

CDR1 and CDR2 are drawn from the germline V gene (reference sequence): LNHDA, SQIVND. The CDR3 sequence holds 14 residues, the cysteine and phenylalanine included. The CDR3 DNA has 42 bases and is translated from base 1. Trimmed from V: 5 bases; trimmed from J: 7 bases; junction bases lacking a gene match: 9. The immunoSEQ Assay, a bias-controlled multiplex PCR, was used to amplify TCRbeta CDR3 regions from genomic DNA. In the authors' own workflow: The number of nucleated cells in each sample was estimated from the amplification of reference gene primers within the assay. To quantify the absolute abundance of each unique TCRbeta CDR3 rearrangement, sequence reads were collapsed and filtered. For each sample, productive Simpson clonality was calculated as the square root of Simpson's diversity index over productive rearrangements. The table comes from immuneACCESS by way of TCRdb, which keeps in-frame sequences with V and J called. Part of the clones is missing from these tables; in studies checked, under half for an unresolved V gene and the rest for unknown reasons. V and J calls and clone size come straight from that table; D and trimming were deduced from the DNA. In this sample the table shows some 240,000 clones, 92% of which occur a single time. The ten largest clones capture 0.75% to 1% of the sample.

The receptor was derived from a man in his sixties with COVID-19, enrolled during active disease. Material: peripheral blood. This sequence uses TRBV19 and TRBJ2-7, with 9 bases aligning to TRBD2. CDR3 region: CASSAAGGLGEQYF. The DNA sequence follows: TGTGCCAGTAGTGCAGCGGGGGGCCTCGGGGAGCAGTACTTC.